This T cell receptor beta chain came from a study of T cell responses to AZD1222 COVID-19 vaccine. Study findings and constraints: Spike-specific TCR breadth and depth rose after two AZD1222 doses.

The CDR3 loop spans 15 amino acids. Trimming took 2 bases from V and 3 from J; bases not matched to a gene: 0. Germline V gene sequence: CDR1 SGHRS, CDR2 YFSETQ. Generated by immunoSEQ multiplex PCR, the TCRdb table keeps only in-frame clones and is missing some. The repertoire holds 30,000 to 40,000 clones, with 85% to 90% as singletons. Comments on this clone: Its antigen is still unknown.

The chain links TRBV5-1 to TRBJ2-2; 11 bases agree with TRBD2. This clonotype was obtained from an adult who received the AZD1222 COVID-19 vaccine. This sample comprised peripheral blood, obtained 28 days after the second AZD1222 dose. The CDR3 here is CASSLLAGDTGELFF. CDR3 DNA: TGCGCCAGCAGCTTACTAGCGGGGGACACCGGGGAGCTGTTTTTT.